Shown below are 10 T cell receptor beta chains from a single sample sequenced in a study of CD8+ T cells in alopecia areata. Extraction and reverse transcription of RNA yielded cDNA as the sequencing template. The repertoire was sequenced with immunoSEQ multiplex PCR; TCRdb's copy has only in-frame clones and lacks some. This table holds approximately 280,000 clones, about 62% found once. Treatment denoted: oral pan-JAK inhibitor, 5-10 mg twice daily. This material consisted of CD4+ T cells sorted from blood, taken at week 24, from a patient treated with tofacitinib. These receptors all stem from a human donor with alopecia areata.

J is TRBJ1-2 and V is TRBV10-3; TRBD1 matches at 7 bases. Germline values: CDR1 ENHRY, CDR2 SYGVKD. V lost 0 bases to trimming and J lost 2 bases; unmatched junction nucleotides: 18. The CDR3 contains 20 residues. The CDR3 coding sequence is TGTGCCATCAGTGAGTCTTTACTACCTAGGCGGGACAGAATGAACTATGGCTACACCTTC. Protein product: CAISESLLPRRDRMNYGYTF.

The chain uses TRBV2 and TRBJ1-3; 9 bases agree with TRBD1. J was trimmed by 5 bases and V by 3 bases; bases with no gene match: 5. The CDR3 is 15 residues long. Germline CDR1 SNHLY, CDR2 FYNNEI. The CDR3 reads CASSEPGTGRNTIYF. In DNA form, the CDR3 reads TGTGCCAGCAGTGAGCCTGGGACAGGGAGAAACACCATATATTTT. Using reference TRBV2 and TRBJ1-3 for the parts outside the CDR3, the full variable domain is EPEVTQTPSHQVTQMGQEVILRCVPISNHLYFYWYRQILGQKVEFLVSFYNNEISEKSEIFDDQFSVERPDGSNFTLKIRSTKLEDSAMYFCASSEPGTGRNTIYFGEGSWLTVV.

Here the CDR3 DNA reads TGTGCCAGCAGTTTTCTGGACAGGGACAATCAGCCCCAGCATTTT. Protein sequence: CASSFLDRDNQPQHF. This chain joins TRBV28 and TRBJ1-5; 8 bases line up with TRBD1. The CDR3 runs to 15 residues. Trimming cost V 3 bases and J 3 bases; bases outside gene matches: 4. CDR1 MDHEN and CDR2 SYDVKM come from the germline V gene.

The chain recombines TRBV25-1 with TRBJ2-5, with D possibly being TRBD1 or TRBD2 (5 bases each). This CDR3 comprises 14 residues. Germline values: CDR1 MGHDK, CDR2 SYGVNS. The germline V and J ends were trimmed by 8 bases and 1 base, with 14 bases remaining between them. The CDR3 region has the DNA TGTGCCAGCCAGCTTGGGGGACCCCAAGAGACCCAGTACTTC. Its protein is CASQLGGPQETQYF.

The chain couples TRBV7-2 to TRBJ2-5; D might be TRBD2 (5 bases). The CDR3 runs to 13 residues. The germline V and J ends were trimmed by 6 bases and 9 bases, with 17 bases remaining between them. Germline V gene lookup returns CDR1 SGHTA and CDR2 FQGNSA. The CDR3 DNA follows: TGTGCCAGCAGGAGGGCCACCCAAGGGCCCCAGTACTTC. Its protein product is CASRRATQGPQYF.

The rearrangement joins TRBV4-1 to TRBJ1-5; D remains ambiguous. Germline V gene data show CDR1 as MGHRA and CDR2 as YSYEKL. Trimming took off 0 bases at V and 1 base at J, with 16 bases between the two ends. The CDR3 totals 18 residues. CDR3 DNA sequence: TGCGCCAGCAGCCAAGATGGGCAGCCAACGGAGAGCAATCAGCCCCAGCATTTT. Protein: CASSQDGQPTESNQPQHF.

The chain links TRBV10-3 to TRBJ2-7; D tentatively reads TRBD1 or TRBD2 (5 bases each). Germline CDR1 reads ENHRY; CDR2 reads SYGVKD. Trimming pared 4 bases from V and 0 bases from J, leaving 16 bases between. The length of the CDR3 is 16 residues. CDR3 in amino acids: CAISGGTFPSSYEQYF. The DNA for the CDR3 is TGTGCCATCAGTGGGGGGACCTTTCCCAGCTCCTACGAGCAGTACTTC.

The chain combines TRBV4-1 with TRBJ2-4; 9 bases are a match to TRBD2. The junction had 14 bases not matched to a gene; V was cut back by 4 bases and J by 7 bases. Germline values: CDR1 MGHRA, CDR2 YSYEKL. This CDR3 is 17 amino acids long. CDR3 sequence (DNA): TGCGCCAGCAGCCCCAGCAGGGTAGCGGGGGTCCATAACATTCAGTACTTC. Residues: CASSPSRVAGVHNIQYF.

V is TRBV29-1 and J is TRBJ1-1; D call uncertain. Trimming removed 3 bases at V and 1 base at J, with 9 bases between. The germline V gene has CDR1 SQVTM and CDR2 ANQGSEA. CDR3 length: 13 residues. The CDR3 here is CSVDRQANTEAFF. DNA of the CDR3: TGCAGCGTTGATCGGCAGGCGAACACTGAAGCTTTCTTT.

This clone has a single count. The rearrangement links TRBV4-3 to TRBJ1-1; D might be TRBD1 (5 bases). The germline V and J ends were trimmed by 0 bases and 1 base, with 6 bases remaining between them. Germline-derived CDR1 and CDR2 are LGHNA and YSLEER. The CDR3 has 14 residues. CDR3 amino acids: CASSQDGANTEAFF. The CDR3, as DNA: TGCGCCAGCAGCCAAGATGGGGCGAACACTGAAGCTTTCTTT.